This passage covers 30 T cell receptor beta chains from one sample sequenced in a study of blood T cell repertoires in COVID-19. Sequenced by immunoSEQ multiplex PCR; TCRdb stores in-frame clones only, minus some. The repertoire holds over 90,000 clones, around 80% seen once, with approximately 6.8% in the top ten. The sequenced material came from peripheral blood. These receptors were collected from a man in his fifties with active or convalescent COVID-19.

The V and J genes are TRBV6-5 and TRBJ2-3, with TRBD2 matching 7 bases. Unmatched junction bases numbered 1, after V lost 0 bases and J lost 4 bases. Germline CDR1 MNHEY, CDR2 SVGAGI. The CDR3 is made up of 14 amino acids. CDR3 loop: CASSYSRGSDTQYF. CDR3 coding DNA: TGTGCCAGCAGTTACTCGCGGGGGTCAGATACGCAGTATTTT.

CDR3 bases: TGTGCCAGCAGTCAAGACAGGATTGGTGAAGCTTTCTTT. The encoded protein is CASSQDRIGEAFF. The chain combines TRBV12-3 or TRBV12-4 with TRBJ1-1; possibly TRBD1 for D (6 bases). V was cut by 5 bases and J by 7 bases, with 14 bases left in between. The CDR3 consists of 13 residues.

The gene calls are TRBV3-1 (or the pseudogene TRBV3-2) and TRBJ1-2, with TRBD1 matching over 7 bases. Germline CDR1 LGHDT, CDR2 YNNKEL (reference sequence). J lost 8 bases, V lost 0 bases, and 12 bases had no gene match. The CDR3 length is 16 residues. The CDR3 loop is CASSQDSTFTGDGYTF. The CDR3 nucleotides read TGTGCCAGCAGCCAAGATTCTACCTTTACAGGGGACGGCTACACCTTC.

This chain uses TRBV10-3 with TRBJ1-6; no firm D call. CDR1 and CDR2 (germline): ENHRY, SYGVKD. The CDR3 spans 14 residues. The ends were cut back, 8 bases at V and 3 bases at J, with 11 bases in the middle. The CDR3 DNA reads TGTGCCATCGCTTGGGAGGACTATAATTCACCCCTCCACTTT. It translates to CAIAWEDYNSPLHF.

This chain links TRBV7-9 with TRBJ2-2, with a tentative D call TRBD1 (5 bases). V was shortened by 4 bases and J by 7 bases, with 10 bases between the two germline ends. Germline lookup yields CDR1 SEHNR and CDR2 FQNEAQ (reference sequence). The CDR3 covers 13 residues. CDR3 nucleotide sequence: TGTGCCAGCAGCTCACAGGCCAGCGGGGAGCTGTTTTTT. Encoded protein: CASSSQASGELFF. The full variable domain, its missing parts supplied by reference TRBV7-9 and TRBJ2-2, is DTGVSQNPRHKITKRGQNVTFRCDPISEHNRLYWYRQTLGQGPEFLTYFQNEAQLEKSRLLSDRFSAERPKGSFSTLEIQRTEQGDSAMYLCASSSQASGELFFGEGSRLTVL.

V and J are TRBV28 and TRBJ1-6; D uncertain. The length of the CDR3 is 12 residues. The germline gives CDR1 MDHEN, CDR2 SYDVKM. Trimming removed 3 bases at V and 15 bases at J, with 12 bases between. CDR3 bases: TGTGCCAGCAGTTTGTTGGGTCAGGTCCTCCACTTT. Protein product: CASSLLGQVLHF.

The chain employs TRBV13 and TRBJ1-6, with 8 nucleotides matching TRBD1. Germline V gene data show CDR1 as PRHDT and CDR2 as FYEKMQ (reference sequence). CDR3 length: 14 residues. Germline trimming cut 5 bases from V and 8 bases from J; bases unmatched to any gene: 5. This CDR3 reads CASSNRGGYSPLHF. The DNA for the CDR3 is TGTGCCAGCAGCAACAGGGGGGGGTATTCACCCCTCCACTTT.

The V gene is TRBV12-5, the J gene TRBJ2-1, with 10 bases identical to TRBD2. The V and J ends lost 6 bases and 2 bases, in that order; junction bases with no gene match: 4. The CDR3 length is 15 residues. CDR1 is LGHNT and CDR2 is FRNRAP in the germline V gene. CDR3 bases: TGTGCTAGTGGAAAAGCGGGGGGGCCCTACAATGAGCAGTTCTTC. Amino acid sequence: CASGKAGGPYNEQFF.

CDR3 nucleotides: TGTGCCAGCGCAACCATCTCAACCCGACAGGTGAATGAGCAGTTCTTC. This gives the protein CASATISTRQVNEQFF. The genes are TRBV19 and TRBJ2-1; D is perhaps TRBD1 (6 bases). The CDR3 length is 16 residues. The ends were cut back, 9 bases at V and 7 bases at J, with 25 bases in the middle. Germline CDR1 is LNHDA and CDR2 is SQIVND (reference sequence).

This clone appeared a few times. The J gene is TRBJ2-3, the V gene TRBV9; weak D call: TRBD1 (6 bases). The CDR3 is 14 amino acids. Germline CDR1 SGDLS, CDR2 YYNGEE. V lost 0 bases and J 6 bases, leaving 11 bases between the germline ends. Here the CDR3 DNA reads TGTGCCAGCAGCGTAGACCAACAGGGTGATACGCAGTATTTT. This encodes CASSVDQQGDTQYF.

The genes are TRBV28 and TRBJ2-3; 7 bases are a match to TRBD2. Trimming removed 5 bases from V and 2 bases from J; junction bases left unmatched: 7. The CDR3 covers 15 residues. In germline, CDR1 is MDHEN, CDR2 SYDVKM. CDR3 sequence reads: CASSPRTSVTDTQYF. As DNA, the CDR3 is TGTGCCAGCAGTCCCCGGACTAGTGTCACAGATACGCAGTATTTT.

This chain joins TRBV2 and TRBJ1-2, with no clear D. CDR1 is SNHLY and CDR2 is FYNNEI in the germline V gene. The V gene lost 3 bases and the J gene lost 6 bases, with 5 bases spanning the gap. This CDR3 is 11 amino acids long. The CDR3 region is CASSDGNGYTF. DNA of the CDR3: TGTGCCAGCAGTGACGGGAATGGCTACACCTTC. The full variable domain, in which reference TRBV2 and TRBJ1-2 provide the parts outside the CDR3, is EPEVTQTPSHQVTQMGQEVILRCVPISNHLYFYWYRQILGQKVEFLVSFYNNEISEKSEIFDDQFSVERPDGSNFTLKIRSTKLEDSAMYFCASSDGNGYTFGSGTRLTVV.

J is TRBJ2-7 and V is TRBV25-1, with D perhaps matching TRBD2 (7 bases). V gave up 4 bases and J gave up 2 bases, with 15 bases separating them. This CDR3 contains 15 residues. Germline-derived CDR1 and CDR2 are MGHDK and SYGVNS. For the CDR3, the DNA is TGTGCCAGCAGTGCGAGTGGGGGGGCTACCTACGAGCAGTACTTC. Protein: CASSASGGATYEQYF.

This clone has only one observation. The chain links TRBV28 to TRBJ1-4; D might be TRBD1 (5 bases). The germline V and J ends were trimmed by 10 bases and 3 bases, with 12 bases remaining between them. Germline V gene data show CDR1 as MDHEN and CDR2 as SYDVKM. The CDR3 sequence is 13 residues long. CDR3 amino acids: CAIQTDPNEKLFF. CDR3 nucleotides: TGTGCCATCCAGACAGATCCTAATGAAAAACTGTTTTTT.

The chain couples TRBV28 to TRBJ1-1, with TRBD1 identical over 8 bases. Germline CDR1 reads MDHEN; CDR2 reads SYDVKM. Trimming removed 6 bases from V and 0 bases from J; junction bases left unmatched: 6. The length of the CDR3 is 15 residues. The CDR3 DNA reads as TGTGCCAGCAGGTCACAGGGGGTGATGAACACTGAAGCTTTCTTT. Translating gives CASRSQGVMNTEAFF.

The chain employs TRBV11-3 and TRBJ2-2; D gene ambiguous. V gave up 4 bases and J gave up 4 bases, with 4 bases separating them. This CDR3 has 12 amino acids. From germline, CDR1 is SGHNT and CDR2 YENEEA. CDR3 DNA sequence: TGTGCCAGCAGCTGGGCCACCGGGGAGCTGTTTTTT. Translation gives CASSWATGELFF.

The chain recombines TRBV4-3 with TRBJ2-5; weak D call: TRBD2 (6 bases). V was cut by 5 bases and J by 4 bases, with 17 bases left in between. CDR1 LGHNA and CDR2 YSLEER come from the germline V gene. This CDR3 has 15 residues. The DNA for the CDR3 is TGCGCCAGCAGCGGGTCATACGGGGGAGGAGAGACCCAGTACTTC. Its translation is CASSGSYGGGETQYF.

The chain employs TRBV20-1 and TRBJ1-6, with D hard to call. Trimming left V 3 bases short and J 6 bases short, with 12 bases between. The CDR3 has 14 amino acids. Germline CDR1 and CDR2: DFQATT and SNEGSKA (reference sequence). The CDR3: CSASLGPLNSPLHF. The CDR3 DNA sequence: TGCAGTGCTAGTTTGGGCCCGCTTAATTCACCCCTCCACTTT.

There are a few counts of this clone. The chain recombines TRBV6-4 with TRBJ1-2, with D hard to call. CDR1 is MRHNA, CDR2 SNTAGT, per germline. The CDR3 totals 20 residues. Trimming cost V 2 bases and J 0 bases, with 25 bases left between them. CDR3 loop: CASSDEFIGVKLLANYGYTF. The CDR3 DNA reads as TGTGCCAGCAGTGACGAGTTCATCGGGGTTAAGTTACTAGCTAACTATGGCTACACCTTC.

V and J are TRBV28 and TRBJ1-4; no firm D call. The CDR3 contains 14 residues. CDR1 and CDR2 (germline): MDHEN, SYDVKM. V lost 5 bases, J lost 3 bases, and 10 bases lay in between. The CDR3 sequence: CASSPPPANEKLFF. In DNA form, the CDR3 reads TGTGCCAGCAGTCCCCCGCCAGCTAATGAAAAACTGTTTTTT.

J is TRBJ2-1 and V is TRBV29-1; 10 nucleotides match TRBD2. The CDR3 contains 12 residues. The ends lost 7 bases at V and 9 bases at J; junction bases unmatched: 6. Germline CDR1 and CDR2: SQVTM and ANQGSEA. The CDR3 loop reads CSALAGGGEQFF. The CDR3 nucleotides read TGCAGCGCGTTAGCGGGGGGCGGTGAGCAGTTCTTC.

The chain combines TRBV3-1 (or the pseudogene TRBV3-2) with TRBJ2-5, with a possible D match to TRBD2 (5 bases). The V end was cut by 3 bases, the J end by 4 bases, with 6 bases between. The CDR3 runs 12 residues. Germline-derived CDR1 and CDR2 are LGHDT and YNNKEL (reference sequence). CDR3 sequence reads: CASSHSGETQYF. The CDR3 nucleotides read TGTGCCAGCAGCCACAGCGGAGAGACCCAGTACTTC.

As DNA, the CDR3 is TGTGCCAGCAGCCAAGGCGCCCGAGGATCTGAAGCTTTCTTT. This encodes CASSQGARGSEAFF. The genes are TRBV3-1 (or the pseudogene TRBV3-2) and TRBJ1-1, with no clear D. Per the germline V gene, CDR1 is LGHDT and CDR2 is YNNKEL (reference sequence). The CDR3 sequence is 14 residues long. V gave up 1 base and J gave up 6 bases, with 12 bases separating them.

In this sample, this clone turned up a few times. The chain combines TRBV5-1 with TRBJ2-5; the match to TRBD2 covers 10 bases. The CDR3 runs 14 residues. CDR1 is SGHRS and CDR2 is YFSETQ in the germline V gene. V shed 3 bases, J shed 5 bases, and the junction held 4 bases outside the gene matches. CDR3 in amino acids: CASSSGTSVETQYF. The CDR3, as DNA: TGCGCCAGCAGCTCCGGGACTAGCGTGGAGACCCAGTACTTC.

The chain links TRBV7-9 to TRBJ2-5; TRBD1 agrees at 7 bases. The CDR3 loop spans 13 amino acids. The J segment lost 1 base and the V segment lost 4 bases, leaving 0 bases of the junction unmatched. Looked up from germline, CDR1 is SEHNR and CDR2 is FQNEAQ (reference sequence). The CDR3 nucleotides read TGTGCCAGCAGCTGGGACAGCCAAGAGACCCAGTACTTC. Protein: CASSWDSQETQYF.

The V call is TRBV11-2, the J call TRBJ2-7, with 7 bases aligning to TRBD2. CDR1 is SGHAT and CDR2 is FQNNGV in the germline V gene. The CDR3 runs 17 residues. The V segment lost 5 bases and the J segment 1 base; nucleotides outside the gene matches: 14. The CDR3 reads CASSLLGGGLESYEQYV. As DNA, the CDR3 is TGTGCCAGCAGCCTGCTCGGCGGGGGTCTAGAGTCCTACGAGCAGTACGTC.

The chain is built from TRBV7-2 and TRBJ1-1; D is unresolved. V lost 1 base and J lost 4, with 7 bases in between. This CDR3 contains 13 residues. Germline V CDR1 and CDR2: SGHTA, FQGNSA. Here the CDR3 reads CASSLGQRTEAFF. CDR3 bases: TGTGCCAGCAGCTTAGGTCAGCGCACTGAAGCTTTCTTT.

This clone was counted a single time. This chain joins TRBV3-1 (or the pseudogene TRBV3-2) and TRBJ2-4; tentatively, D is TRBD1 (5 bases). This CDR3 contains 15 residues. Trimming pared 2 bases from V and 1 base from J, leaving 9 bases between. Germline CDR1 and CDR2: LGHDT and YNNKEL (reference sequence). The CDR3 region is CASSQFGAAKNIQYF. CDR3 coding DNA: TGTGCCAGCAGCCAATTTGGGGCGGCCAAAAACATTCAGTACTTC.

CDR3 sequence (DNA): TGTGCCAGCAGCTCGGACAGGGGGAGGAGGACTGAGCAGTTCTTC. Translation gives CASSSDRGRRTEQFF. The genes are TRBV7-7 and TRBJ2-1, with 10 bases aligning to TRBD1. V gave up 4 bases and J gave up 9 bases; unmatched junction bases: 9. Per the germline V gene, CDR1 is SSHAT and CDR2 is FNYEAQ (reference sequence). CDR3 length: 15 amino acids.

The rearrangement joins TRBV24-1 to TRBJ2-5, with 15 bases that match TRBD2. The CDR3 loop spans 17 amino acids. Trimming at V came to 3 bases and at J to 3 bases, leaving 4 bases not matched to a gene. Germline V lookup: CDR1 KGHDR, CDR2 SFDVKD. CDR3 sequence: CATSDRTSGGAEETQYF. The DNA for the CDR3 is TGTGCCACCAGTGATCGGACTAGCGGGGGGGCCGAAGAGACCCAGTACTTC.